The T cell receptor (beta chain) under discussion was sequenced for a study of early T cells in non-severe SARS-CoV-2 infection. About the study: Chains were unpaired, as sequencing was done on bulk RNA from unsorted whole blood.

Researchers attached unique molecular identifiers to individual cDNA molecules. TCRdb called the 5' RACE reads again in MiXCR, with one record for every CDR3 protein. The sample consists of 98,000 or so distinct CDR3 sequences, 12% of them appearing once. CDR3 length: 16 residues. Per germline, CDR1 PRHDT and CDR2 FYEKMQ (reference sequence). V was pared by 5 bases and J by 4 bases, with 17 bases between. V gene TRBV13 combines with J gene TRBJ2-2, with D unresolved. The sequence came from an adult who was a healthcare worker with PCR-confirmed SARS-CoV-2 infection or an uninfected control (not recorded which). The sequencing here drew on whole blood, taken at baseline. CDR3 protein: CASSRGKVRSTGELFF. Written as DNA, the CDR3 is TGTGCCAGCAGCCGCGGAAAGGTTCGATCCACCGGGGAGCTGTTTTTT.